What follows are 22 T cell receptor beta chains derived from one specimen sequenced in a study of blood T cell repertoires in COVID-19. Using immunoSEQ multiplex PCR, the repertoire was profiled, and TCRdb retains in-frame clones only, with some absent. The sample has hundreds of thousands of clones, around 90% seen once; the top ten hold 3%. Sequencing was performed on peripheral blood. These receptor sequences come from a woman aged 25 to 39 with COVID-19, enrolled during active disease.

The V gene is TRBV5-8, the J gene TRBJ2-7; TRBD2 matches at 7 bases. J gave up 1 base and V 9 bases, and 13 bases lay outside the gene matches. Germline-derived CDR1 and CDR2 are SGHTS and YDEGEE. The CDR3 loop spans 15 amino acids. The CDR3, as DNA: TGTGCCATCCCCCGAGTGGGGGGGGTTTCCTACGAGCAGTACTTC. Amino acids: CAIPRVGGVSYEQYF. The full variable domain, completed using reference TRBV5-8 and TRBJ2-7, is EAGVTQSPTHLIKTRGQQATLRCSPISGHTSVYWYQQALGLGLQFLLWYDEGEERNRGNFPPRFSGRQFPNYSSELNVNALELEDSALYLCAIPRVGGVSYEQYFGPGTRLTVT.

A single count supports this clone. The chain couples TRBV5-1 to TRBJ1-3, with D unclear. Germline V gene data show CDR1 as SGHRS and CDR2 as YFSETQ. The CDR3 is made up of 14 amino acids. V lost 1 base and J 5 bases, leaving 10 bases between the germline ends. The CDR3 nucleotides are TGCGCCAGCAGCTTGACGGAAGCGAGAAACACCATATATTTT. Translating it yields CASSLTEARNTIYF.

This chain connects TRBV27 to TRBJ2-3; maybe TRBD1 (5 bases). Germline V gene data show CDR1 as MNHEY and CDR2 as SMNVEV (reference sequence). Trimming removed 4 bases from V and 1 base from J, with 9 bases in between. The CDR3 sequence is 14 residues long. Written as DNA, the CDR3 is TGTGCCAGCAGTTGGGGCATTGGCACAGATACGCAGTATTTT. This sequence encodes CASSWGIGTDTQYF.

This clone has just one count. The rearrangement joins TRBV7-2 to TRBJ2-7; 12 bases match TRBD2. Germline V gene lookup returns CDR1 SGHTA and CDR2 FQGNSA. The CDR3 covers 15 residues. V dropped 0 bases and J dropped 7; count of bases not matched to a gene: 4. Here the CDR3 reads CASSLAPLAGGEQYV. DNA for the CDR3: TGTGCCAGCAGCTTAGCCCCCCTAGCGGGAGGGGAGCAGTACGTC.

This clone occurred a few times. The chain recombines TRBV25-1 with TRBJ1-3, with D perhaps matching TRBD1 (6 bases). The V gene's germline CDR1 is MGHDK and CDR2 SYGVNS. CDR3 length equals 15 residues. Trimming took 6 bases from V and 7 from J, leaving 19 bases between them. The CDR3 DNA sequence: TGTGCCAGCAGGGACAGTGCCACTCTCGGGAACACCATATATTTT. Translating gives CASRDSATLGNTIYF.

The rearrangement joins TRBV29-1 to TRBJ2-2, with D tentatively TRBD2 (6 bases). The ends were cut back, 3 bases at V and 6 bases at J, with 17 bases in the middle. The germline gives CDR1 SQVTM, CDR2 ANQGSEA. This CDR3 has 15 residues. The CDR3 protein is CSVEGWVRDSGELFF. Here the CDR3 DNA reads TGCAGCGTTGAGGGTTGGGTTAGGGACTCCGGGGAGCTGTTTTTT.

CDR3 amino acids: CASSVGASANGDTQYF. DNA of the CDR3: TGTGCCAGCAGCGTAGGGGCTAGCGCCAACGGGGATACGCAGTATTTT. The chain has TRBV9 and TRBJ2-3, with a weak D call TRBD2 (6 bases). The germline V and J ends were trimmed by 0 bases and 6 bases, with 17 bases remaining between them. CDR3 length: 16 amino acids. From germline, CDR1 is SGDLS and CDR2 YYNGEE.

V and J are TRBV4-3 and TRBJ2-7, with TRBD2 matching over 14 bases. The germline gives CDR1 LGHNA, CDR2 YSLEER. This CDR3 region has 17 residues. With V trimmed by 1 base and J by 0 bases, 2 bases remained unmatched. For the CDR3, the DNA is TGCGCCAGCAGCCAAGGGGGGACTAGCGGGAGCTCCTACGAGCAGTACGTC. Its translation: CASSQGGTSGSSYEQYV.

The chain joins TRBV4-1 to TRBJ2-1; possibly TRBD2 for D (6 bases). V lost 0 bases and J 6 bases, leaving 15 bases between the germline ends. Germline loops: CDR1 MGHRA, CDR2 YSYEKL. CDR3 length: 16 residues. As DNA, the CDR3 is TGCGCCAGCAGCCAAGATTATCTAGCGCCAGGCAATGAGCAGTTCTTC. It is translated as CASSQDYLAPGNEQFF.

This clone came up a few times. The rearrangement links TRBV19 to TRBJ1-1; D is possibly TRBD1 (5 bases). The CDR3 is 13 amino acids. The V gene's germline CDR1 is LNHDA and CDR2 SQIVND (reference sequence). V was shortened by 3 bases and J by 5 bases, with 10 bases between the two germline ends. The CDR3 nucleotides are TGTGCCAGTAGTATTTTGGGGCTTACTGAAGCTTTCTTT. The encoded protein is CASSILGLTEAFF. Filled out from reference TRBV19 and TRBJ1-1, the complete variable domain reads DGGITQSPKYLFRKEGQNVTLSCEQNLNHDAMYWYRQDPGQGLRLIYYSQIVNDFQKGDIAEGYSVSREKKESFPLTVTSAQKNPTAFYLCASSILGLTEAFFGQGTRLTVV.

CDR3 nucleotides: TGTGCCAGCAGCTACGGGGATACGCAGTATTTT. Translating gives CASSYGDTQYF. The chain couples TRBV7-9 to TRBJ2-3, with no clear D. CDR1 and CDR2 (germline): SEHNR, FQNEAQ (reference sequence). The CDR3 sequence is 11 residues long. V gave up 4 bases and J gave up 6 bases, with 5 bases separating them. The whole variable domain, remainder taken from reference TRBV7-9 and TRBJ2-3, is DTGVSQNPRHKITKRGQNVTFRCDPISEHNRLYWYRQTLGQGPEFLTYFQNEAQLEKSRLLSDRFSAERPKGSFSTLEIQRTEQGDSAMYLCASSYGDTQYFGPGTRLTVL.

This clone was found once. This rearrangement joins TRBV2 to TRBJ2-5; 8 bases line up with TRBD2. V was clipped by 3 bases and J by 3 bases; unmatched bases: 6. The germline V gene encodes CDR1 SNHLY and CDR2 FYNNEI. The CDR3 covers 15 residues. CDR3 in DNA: TGTGCCAGCAGTGATGGGGCGGGAGGTGAAGAGACCCAGTACTTC. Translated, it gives CASSDGAGGEETQYF.

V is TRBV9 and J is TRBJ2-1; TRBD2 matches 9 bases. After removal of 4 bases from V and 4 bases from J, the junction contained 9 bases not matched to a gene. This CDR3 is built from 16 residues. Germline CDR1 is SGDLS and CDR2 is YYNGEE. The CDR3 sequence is CASSPTGTSWYNEQFF. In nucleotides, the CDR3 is TGTGCCAGCAGCCCGACCGGGACTAGCTGGTACAATGAGCAGTTCTTC.

CDR3 region: CSASGTTSYNEQFF. CDR3 DNA: TGCAGTGCCAGTGGTACAACCTCCTACAATGAGCAGTTCTTC. The chain is built from TRBV20-1 and TRBJ2-1; D gene uncertain. V lost 6 bases and J lost 0, with 12 bases in between. CDR3 length: 14 amino acids. The germline CDR1 and CDR2 sequences are DFQATT and SNEGSKA (reference sequence).

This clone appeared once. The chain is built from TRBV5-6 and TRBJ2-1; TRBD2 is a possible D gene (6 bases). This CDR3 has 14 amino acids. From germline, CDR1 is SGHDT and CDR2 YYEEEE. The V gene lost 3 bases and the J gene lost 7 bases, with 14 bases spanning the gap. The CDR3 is CASSSGTGRNEQFF. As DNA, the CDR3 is TGTGCCAGCAGCTCTGGGACTGGGAGGAATGAGCAGTTCTTC.

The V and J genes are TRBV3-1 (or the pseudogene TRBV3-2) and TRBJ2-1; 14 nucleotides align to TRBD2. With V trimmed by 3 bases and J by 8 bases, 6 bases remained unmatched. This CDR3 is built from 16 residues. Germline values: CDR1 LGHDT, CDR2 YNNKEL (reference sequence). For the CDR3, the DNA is TGTGCCAGCAGCCACCGACTAGCGGGAGGGCCATATGAGCAGTTCTTC. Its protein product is CASSHRLAGGPYEQFF.

The DNA of the CDR3 is TGTGCCAGCTCACTTTCCGGGACTAGCGGGCAAAACATTCAGTACTTC. The encoded protein is CASSLSGTSGQNIQYF. V is TRBV18 and J is TRBJ2-4; 12 bases map to TRBD2. Germline CDR1 and CDR2: KGHSH and LQKENI. This CDR3 has 16 residues. Unmatched junction bases numbered 6, after V lost 4 bases and J lost 5 bases.

CDR3 sequence (DNA): TGTGCCAGCAGCTTGTATTCGCGGCAAGAGACCCAGTACTTC. Its translation is CASSLYSRQETQYF. The chain carries TRBV5-4 and TRBJ2-5; D not certain. CDR3 length: 14 amino acids. The germline V gene encodes CDR1 SGHNT and CDR2 YYREEE (reference sequence). Deletions cut 1 base from V and 2 bases from J, with 9 bases between.

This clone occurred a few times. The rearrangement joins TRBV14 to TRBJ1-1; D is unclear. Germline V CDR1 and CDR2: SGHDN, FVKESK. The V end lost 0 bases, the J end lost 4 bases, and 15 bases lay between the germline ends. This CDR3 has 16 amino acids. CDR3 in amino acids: CASSQDSRDRATEAFF. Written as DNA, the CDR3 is TGTGCCAGCAGCCAAGATTCGAGGGATCGGGCCACTGAAGCTTTCTTT.

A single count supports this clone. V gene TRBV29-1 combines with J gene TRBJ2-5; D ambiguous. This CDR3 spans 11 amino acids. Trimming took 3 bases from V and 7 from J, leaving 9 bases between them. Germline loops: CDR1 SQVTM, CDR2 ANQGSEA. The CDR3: CSVEGSWTQYF. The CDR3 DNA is TGCAGCGTTGAGGGCAGTTGGACCCAGTACTTC.

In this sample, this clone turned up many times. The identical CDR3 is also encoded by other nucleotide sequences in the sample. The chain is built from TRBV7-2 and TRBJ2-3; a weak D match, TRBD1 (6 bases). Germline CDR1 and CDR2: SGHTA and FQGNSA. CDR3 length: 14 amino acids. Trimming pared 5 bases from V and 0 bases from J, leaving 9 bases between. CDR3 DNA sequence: TGTGCCAGCAGCCCCGGGACAAGCACAGATACGCAGTATTTT. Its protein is CASSPGTSTDTQYF.

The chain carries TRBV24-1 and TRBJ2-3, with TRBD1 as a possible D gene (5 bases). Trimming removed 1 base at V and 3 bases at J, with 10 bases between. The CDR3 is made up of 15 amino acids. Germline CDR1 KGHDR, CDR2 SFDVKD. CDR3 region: CATSDLQDATDTQYF. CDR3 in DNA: TGTGCCACCAGTGATTTACAGGATGCGACAGATACGCAGTATTTT.